The 14 T cell receptor beta chains presented below share a single source sample, sequenced in a study of T cells in localized non-small cell lung cancer. Clones were sequenced by immunoSEQ multiplex PCR, and TCRdb holds only the in-frame ones, with some missing. Here the sample spans tens of thousands of clones, approximately 88% being singletons. This specimen consisted of peripheral blood, obtained before any cancer treatment. The receptor source for this set is a female donor at least 60 years old with stage I lung adenocarcinoma.

This chain joins TRBV7-8 and TRBJ2-5, with 7 bases lining up with TRBD1. The germline CDR1 and CDR2 sequences are SGHVS and FQNEAQ. This CDR3 is built from 13 residues. V dropped 6 bases and J dropped 4; count of bases not matched to a gene: 5. CDR3 in amino acids: CASRLQGRETQYF. The CDR3 bases are TGTGCCAGCAGATTACAGGGGCGAGAGACCCAGTACTTC.

This clone appeared a single time. V usage is TRBV11-2 and J usage is TRBJ1-3, with no clear D. The germline V gene encodes CDR1 SGHAT and CDR2 FQNNGV. Deletions cut 7 bases from V and 2 bases from J, with 9 bases between. The length of the CDR3 is 13 residues. The CDR3 is CASKDRAGNTIYF. CDR3 nucleotide sequence: TGTGCCAGCAAAGACCGGGCTGGAAACACCATATATTTT.

V usage is TRBV5-6 and J usage is TRBJ2-2; a possible D gene is TRBD1 (5 bases). The V end was cut by 4 bases, the J end by 0 bases, with 10 bases between. Germline loops: CDR1 SGHDT, CDR2 YYEEEE. The CDR3 is 15 amino acids. The CDR3 sequence is CASSLTDSNTGELFF. DNA for the CDR3: TGTGCCAGCAGCCTGACAGATTCGAACACCGGGGAGCTGTTTTTT.

This clone was seen only once. This sequence joins TRBV27 and TRBJ2-7; 10 bases map to TRBD2. Germline V gene sequence: CDR1 MNHEY, CDR2 SMNVEV (reference sequence). This CDR3 has 21 residues. V gave up 4 bases and J gave up 3 bases; unmatched junction bases: 24. The chain's CDR3 is CASSSLSGQGGSSGSIYEQYF. DNA for the CDR3: TGTGCCAGCAGTTCCCTATCAGGACAGGGTGGTTCTAGCGGGAGTATCTACGAGCAGTACTTC.

J is TRBJ2-3 and V is TRBV5-1; TRBD2 agrees at 8 bases. Trimming took 5 bases from V and 4 from J; bases not matched to a gene: 12. The CDR3 length is 16 residues. Germline V gene lookup returns CDR1 SGHRS and CDR2 YFSETQ. CDR3 residues: CASRDSGTRGADTQYF. The CDR3, as DNA: TGCGCCAGCAGGGATAGCGGGACAAGGGGTGCAGATACGCAGTATTTT.

V and J are TRBV5-1 and TRBJ2-7; D possibly matches TRBD1 or TRBD2 (5 bases each). Germline CDR1 reads SGHRS; CDR2 reads YFSETQ. The CDR3 is 15 amino acids. V lost 1 base to trimming and J lost 4 bases, with 15 bases between them. CDR3: CASSLYVEGRYEQYF. CDR3 nucleotide sequence: TGCGCCAGCAGCTTGTATGTTGAGGGGCGGTACGAGCAGTACTTC.

This sequence joins TRBV4-1 and TRBJ2-3; maybe TRBD1 (5 bases). CDR1 and CDR2 (germline): MGHRA, YSYEKL. The CDR3 loop spans 17 amino acids. Trimming took off 1 base at V and 0 bases at J, with 14 bases between the two ends. The DNA of the CDR3 is TGCGCCAGCAGCCAAGCTATCACAGGAACTAGCACAGATACGCAGTATTTT. Translated: CASSQAITGTSTDTQYF.

The chain links TRBV4-2 to TRBJ2-6, with D perhaps TRBD1 or TRBD2 (5 bases each). In germline, CDR1 is LGHNA, CDR2 YNFKEQ. CDR3 length: 17 amino acids. V was trimmed by 4 bases and J by 2 bases, leaving 15 bases between them. CDR3 bases: TGTGCCAGCAGCCCCCGGGACCAAAGCACTGGGGCCAACGTCCTGACTTTC. It is translated as CASSPRDQSTGANVLTF.

The chain combines TRBV9 with TRBJ1-1; D call uncertain. Per the germline V gene, CDR1 is SGDLS and CDR2 is YYNGEE. The CDR3 loop spans 14 amino acids. The V and J ends lost 0 bases and 1 base respectively, with 7 bases between them. CDR3 sequence reads: CASSVAEGNTEAFF. CDR3 bases: TGTGCCAGCAGCGTAGCTGAGGGGAACACTGAAGCTTTCTTT. Variable domain in full (rest from reference TRBV9 and TRBJ1-1): DSGVTQTPKHLITATGQRVTLRCSPRSGDLSVYWYQQSLDQGLQFLIQYYNGEERAKGNILERFSAQQFPDLHSELNLSSLELGDSALYFCASSVAEGNTEAFFGQGTRLTVV.

This clone was counted between two and nine times. The rearrangement joins TRBV15 to TRBJ1-5; no clear D. The germline gives CDR1 LNHNV, CDR2 YYDKDF (reference sequence). V was shortened by 5 bases and J by 1 base, with 12 bases between the two germline ends. This CDR3 is 15 amino acids long. In nucleotides, the CDR3 is TGTGCCACCAGCTCCCGGACTCAAAGCAATCAGCCCCAGCATTTT. Translated: CATSSRTQSNQPQHF.

This clone has a single count. The CDR3 reads CATSRDRSFLYEQYF. The CDR3 DNA reads as TGTGCCACCAGCAGAGATCGTTCCTTCCTTTACGAGCAGTACTTC. This rearrangement joins TRBV15 to TRBJ2-7; D not certain. The CDR3 is made up of 15 amino acids. Germline lookup yields CDR1 LNHNV and CDR2 YYDKDF (reference sequence). Trimming cost V 0 bases and J 4 bases, with 13 bases left between them.

The V call is TRBV28, the J call TRBJ2-1, with TRBD1 as a possible D gene (6 bases). Trimming took off 7 bases at V and 4 bases at J, with 17 bases between the two ends. This CDR3 comprises 15 residues. Germline CDR1 reads MDHEN; CDR2 reads SYDVKM. This CDR3 reads CASILGLGTYNEQFF. The CDR3, as DNA: TGTGCCAGCATCCTTGGACTGGGGACATACAATGAGCAGTTCTTC.

The rearrangement links TRBV19 to TRBJ2-2; 10 nucleotides agree with TRBD1. This CDR3 region has 16 residues. Germline lookup yields CDR1 LNHDA and CDR2 SQIVND (reference sequence). Germline trimming cut 3 bases from V and 0 bases from J; bases unmatched to any gene: 1. The chain's CDR3 is CASSMTGGSNTGELFF. Written as DNA, the CDR3 is TGTGCCAGTAGTATGACAGGGGGCTCGAACACCGGGGAGCTGTTTTTT.

This clone was counted a few times. The chain couples TRBV6-6 to TRBJ2-7; D tentatively reads TRBD1 or TRBD2 (5 bases each). This CDR3 has 13 amino acids. Germline CDR1 is MNHNY and CDR2 is SVGAGI (reference sequence). V lost 6 bases to trimming and J lost 6 bases, with 15 bases between them. The CDR3 spells CASSPTVGVEQYF. The CDR3 coding sequence is TGTGCCAGCAGCCCGACCGTGGGGGTCGAGCAGTACTTC.